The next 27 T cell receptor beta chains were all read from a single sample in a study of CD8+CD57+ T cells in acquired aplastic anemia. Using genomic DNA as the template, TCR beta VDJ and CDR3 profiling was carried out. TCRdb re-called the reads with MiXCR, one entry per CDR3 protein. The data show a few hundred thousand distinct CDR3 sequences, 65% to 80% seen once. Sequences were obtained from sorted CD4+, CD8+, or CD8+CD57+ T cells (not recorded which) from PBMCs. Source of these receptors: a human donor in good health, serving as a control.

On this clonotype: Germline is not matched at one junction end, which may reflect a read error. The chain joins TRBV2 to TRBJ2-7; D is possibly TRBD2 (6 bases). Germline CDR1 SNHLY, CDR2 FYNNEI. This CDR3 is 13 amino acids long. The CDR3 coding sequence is TGTGCCAGCACTCGCGGGGTACGCTACGAGCAGCACTTC. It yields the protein CASTRGVRYEQHF. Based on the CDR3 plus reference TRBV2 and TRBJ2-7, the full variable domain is EPEVTQTPSHQVTQMGQEVILRCVPISNHLYFYWYRQILGQKVEFLVSFYNNEISEKSEIFDDQFSVERPDGSNFTLKIRSTKLEDSAMYFCASTRGVRYEQHFGPGTRLTVT.

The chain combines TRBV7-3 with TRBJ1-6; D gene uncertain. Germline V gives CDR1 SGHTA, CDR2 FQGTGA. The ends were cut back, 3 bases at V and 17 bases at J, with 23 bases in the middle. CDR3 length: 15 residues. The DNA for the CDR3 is TGTGCCAGCAGCTTCGGTCAGCGGGCAAATGCTTTCTTCCACTTT. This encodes CASSFGQRANAFFHF.

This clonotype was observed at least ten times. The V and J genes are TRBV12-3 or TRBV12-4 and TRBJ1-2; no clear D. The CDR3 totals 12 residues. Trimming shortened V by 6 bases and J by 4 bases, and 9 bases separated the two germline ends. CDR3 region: CASSSYAYGYTF. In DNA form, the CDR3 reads TGTGCCAGCAGCTCCTACGCCTATGGCTACACCTTC.

Here the CDR3 DNA reads TGTGCCAGCAAACAACAGGGGGCGGTTAATTCACCCCTCCACTTT. Amino acids: CASKQQGAVNSPLHF. V usage is TRBV5-6 and J usage is TRBJ1-6; TRBD1 matches at 9 bases. The CDR3 covers 15 residues. After removal of 6 bases from V and 6 bases from J, the junction contained 7 bases not matched to a gene. CDR1 is SGHDT and CDR2 is YYEEEE in the germline V gene.

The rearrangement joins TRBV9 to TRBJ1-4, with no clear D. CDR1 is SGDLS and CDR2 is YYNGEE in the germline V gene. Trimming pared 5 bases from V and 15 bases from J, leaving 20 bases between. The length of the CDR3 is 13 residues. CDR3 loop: CASRGRSGEAVFF. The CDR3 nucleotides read TGTGCCAGCAGGGGGAGAAGCGGGGAAGCGGTGTTTTTT.

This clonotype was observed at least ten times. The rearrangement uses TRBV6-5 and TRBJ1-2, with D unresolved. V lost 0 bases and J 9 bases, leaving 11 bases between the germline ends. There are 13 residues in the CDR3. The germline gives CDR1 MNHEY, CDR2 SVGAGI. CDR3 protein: CASSYSSPRSYTF. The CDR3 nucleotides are TGTGCCAGCAGTTACTCGTCGCCTAGAAGCTACACCTTC.

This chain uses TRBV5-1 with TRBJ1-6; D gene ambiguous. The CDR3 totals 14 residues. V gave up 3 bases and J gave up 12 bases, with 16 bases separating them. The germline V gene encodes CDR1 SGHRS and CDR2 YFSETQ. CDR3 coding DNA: TGCGCCAGCAGCTCCAGGACTAGCGGGGAACCCCTCCACTTT. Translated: CASSSRTSGEPLHF. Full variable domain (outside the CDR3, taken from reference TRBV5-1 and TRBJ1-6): KAGVTQTPRYLIKTRGQQVTLSCSPISGHRSVSWYQQTPGQGLQFLFEYFSETQRNKGNFPGRFSGRQFSNSRSEMNVSTLELGDSALYLCASSSRTSGEPLHFGNGTRLTVT.

Written as DNA, the CDR3 is TGTGCCAGTAGTACCGACGTTAGCAATCAGCCCCTCCACTTT. It yields the protein CASSTDVSNQPLHF. This chain links TRBV19 with TRBJ1-6; no clear D gene. The CDR3 covers 14 residues. Trimming cost V 4 bases and J 13 bases, with 17 bases left between them. Germline V lookup: CDR1 LNHDA, CDR2 SQIVND (reference sequence).

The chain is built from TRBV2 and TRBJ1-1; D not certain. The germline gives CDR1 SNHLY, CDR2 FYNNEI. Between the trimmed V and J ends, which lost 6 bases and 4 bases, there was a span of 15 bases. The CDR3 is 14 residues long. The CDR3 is CASSRTRTSTEAFF. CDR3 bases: TGTGCCAGCAGCCGAACAAGGACCAGCACTGAAGCTTTCTTT.

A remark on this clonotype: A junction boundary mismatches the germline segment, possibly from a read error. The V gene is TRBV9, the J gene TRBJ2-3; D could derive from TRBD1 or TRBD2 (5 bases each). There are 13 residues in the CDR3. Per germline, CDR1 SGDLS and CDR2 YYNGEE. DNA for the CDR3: TGTGCCAGCGGCGCACAGGAGGCAGATCAGCACCAGTTT. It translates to CASGAQEADQHQF.

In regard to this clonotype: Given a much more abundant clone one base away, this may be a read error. In nucleotides, the CDR3 is TGTGCCTGCGAGAGGGGCAGCTCCCACAATGAGCAGTTCTTC. As protein: CACERGSSHNEQFF. The V call is TRBV30, the J call TRBJ2-1; D tentatively reads TRBD1 or TRBD2 (5 bases each). Germline V gene lookup returns CDR1 GTSNPN and CDR2 SVGIG (reference sequence). This CDR3 spans 14 amino acids.

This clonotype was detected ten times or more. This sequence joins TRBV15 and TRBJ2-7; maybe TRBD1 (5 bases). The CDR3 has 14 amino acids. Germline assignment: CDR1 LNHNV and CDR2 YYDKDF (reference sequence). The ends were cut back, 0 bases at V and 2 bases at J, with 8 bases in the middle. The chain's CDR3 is CATSRDIGAYEQYF. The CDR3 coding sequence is TGTGCCACCAGCAGAGATATAGGGGCCTACGAGCAGTACTTC.

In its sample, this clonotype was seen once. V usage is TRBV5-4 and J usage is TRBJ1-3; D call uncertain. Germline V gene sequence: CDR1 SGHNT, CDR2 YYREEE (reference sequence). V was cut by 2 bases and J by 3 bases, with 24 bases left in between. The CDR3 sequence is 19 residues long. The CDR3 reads CASSFSGLGRQKYGNTIYF. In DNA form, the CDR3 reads TGTGCCAGCAGCTTCTCCGGTTTAGGGCGGCAGAAATATGGAAACACCATATATTTT.

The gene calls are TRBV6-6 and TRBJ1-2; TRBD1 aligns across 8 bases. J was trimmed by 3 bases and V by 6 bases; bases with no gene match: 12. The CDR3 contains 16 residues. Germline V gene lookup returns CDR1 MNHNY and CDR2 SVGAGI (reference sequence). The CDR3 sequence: CASSVYRGVGDYGYTF. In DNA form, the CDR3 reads TGTGCCAGCAGCGTCTACAGGGGGGTCGGGGACTATGGCTACACCTTC.

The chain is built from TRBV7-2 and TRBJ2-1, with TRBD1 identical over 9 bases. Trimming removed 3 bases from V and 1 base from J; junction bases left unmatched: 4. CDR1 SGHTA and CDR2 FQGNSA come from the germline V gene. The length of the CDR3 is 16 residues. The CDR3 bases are TGTGCCAGCAGCTTGACAGGGGGAGGGTCCTACAATGAGCAGTTCTTC. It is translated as CASSLTGGGSYNEQFF.

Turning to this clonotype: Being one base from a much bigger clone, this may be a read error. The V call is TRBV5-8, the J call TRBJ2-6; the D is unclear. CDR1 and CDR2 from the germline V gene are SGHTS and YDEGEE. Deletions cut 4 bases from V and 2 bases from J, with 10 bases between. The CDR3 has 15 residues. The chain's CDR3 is CASSLPGTGANVLTF. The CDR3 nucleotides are TGTGCCAGCAGCCTTCCGGGCACTGGGGCCAACGTCCTGACTTTC.

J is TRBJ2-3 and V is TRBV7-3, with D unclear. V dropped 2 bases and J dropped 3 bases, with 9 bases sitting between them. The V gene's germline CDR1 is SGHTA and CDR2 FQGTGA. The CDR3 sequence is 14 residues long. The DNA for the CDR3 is TGTGCCAGCAGCTTATCGGTCCCGACAGATACGCAGTATTTT. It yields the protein CASSLSVPTDTQYF.

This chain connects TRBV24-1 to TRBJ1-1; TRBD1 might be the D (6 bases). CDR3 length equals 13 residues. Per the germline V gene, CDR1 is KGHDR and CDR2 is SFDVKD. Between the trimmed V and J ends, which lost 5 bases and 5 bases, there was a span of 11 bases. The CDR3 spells CATSATGLTEAFF. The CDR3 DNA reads TGTGCCACCAGTGCTACAGGGTTAACTGAAGCTTTCTTT.

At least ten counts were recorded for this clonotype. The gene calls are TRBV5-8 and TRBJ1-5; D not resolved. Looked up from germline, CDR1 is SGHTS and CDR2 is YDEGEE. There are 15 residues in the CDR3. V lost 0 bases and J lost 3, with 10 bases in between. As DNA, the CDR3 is TGTGCCAGCAGCTTGGGTCTACAGATCAATCAGCCCCAGCATTTT. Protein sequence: CASSLGLQINQPQHF.

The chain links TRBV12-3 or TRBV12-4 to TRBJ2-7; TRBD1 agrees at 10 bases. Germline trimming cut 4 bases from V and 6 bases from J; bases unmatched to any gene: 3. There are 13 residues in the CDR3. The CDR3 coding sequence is TGTGCCAGCAGTTGGGGACAGGGGAGCGAGCAGTACTTC. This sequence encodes CASSWGQGSEQYF.

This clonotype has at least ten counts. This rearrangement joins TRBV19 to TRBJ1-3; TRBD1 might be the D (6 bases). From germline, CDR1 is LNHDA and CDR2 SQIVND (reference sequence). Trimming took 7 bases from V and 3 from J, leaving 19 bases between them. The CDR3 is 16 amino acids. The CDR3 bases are TGTGCCAGTACAAATTCTTTTGGGACATTTGGAAACACCATATATTTT. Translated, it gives CASTNSFGTFGNTIYF.

The CDR3 sequence: CSARDRPSSVRSEQYF. The CDR3 coding sequence is TGCAGTGCTAGAGATCGGCCCTCTAGCGTTAGGAGCGAGCAGTACTTC. The chain uses TRBV20-1 and TRBJ2-7, with a tentative D call TRBD2 (6 bases). Trimming removed 0 bases at V and 6 bases at J, with 21 bases between. The V gene's germline CDR1 is DFQATT and CDR2 SNEGSKA (reference sequence). This CDR3 region has 16 residues.

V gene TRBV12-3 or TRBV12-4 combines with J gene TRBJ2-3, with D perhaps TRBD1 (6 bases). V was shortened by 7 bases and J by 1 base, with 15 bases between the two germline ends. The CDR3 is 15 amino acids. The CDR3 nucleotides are TGTGCCAGCAACTCCATGTCAGGGGGCACAGATACGCAGTATTTT. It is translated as CASNSMSGGTDTQYF.

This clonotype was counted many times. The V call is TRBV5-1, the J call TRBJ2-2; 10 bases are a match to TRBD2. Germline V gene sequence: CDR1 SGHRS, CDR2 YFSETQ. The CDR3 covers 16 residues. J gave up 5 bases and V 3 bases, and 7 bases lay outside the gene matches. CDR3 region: CASSYLPAGGTGELFF. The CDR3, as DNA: TGCGCCAGCAGCTACCTCCCAGCGGGGGGGACCGGGGAGCTGTTTTTT.

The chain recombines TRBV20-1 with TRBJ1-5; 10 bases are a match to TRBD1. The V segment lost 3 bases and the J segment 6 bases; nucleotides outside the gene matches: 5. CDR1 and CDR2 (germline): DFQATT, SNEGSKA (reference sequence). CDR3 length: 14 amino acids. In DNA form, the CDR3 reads TGCAGTGCTAGGGACGACAGGGGGCGTCAGCCCCAGCATTTT. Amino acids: CSARDDRGRQPQHF.

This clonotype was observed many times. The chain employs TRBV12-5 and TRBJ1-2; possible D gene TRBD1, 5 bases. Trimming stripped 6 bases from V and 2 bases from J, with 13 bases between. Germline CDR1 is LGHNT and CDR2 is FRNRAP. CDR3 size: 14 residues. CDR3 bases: TGTGCTAGTGGCCGCGGGGCAAGCAACTATGGCTACACCTTC. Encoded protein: CASGRGASNYGYTF.

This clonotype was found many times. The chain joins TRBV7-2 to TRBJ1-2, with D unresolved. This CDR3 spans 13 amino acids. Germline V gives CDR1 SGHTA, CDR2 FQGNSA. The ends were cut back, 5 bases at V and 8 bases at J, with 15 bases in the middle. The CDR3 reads CASSPSPGYGYTF. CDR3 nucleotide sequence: TGTGCCAGCAGCCCCTCCCCAGGTTACGGCTACACCTTC.